The source of this TCR beta chain is a study of CD8+CD57+ T cells in acquired aplastic anemia. This CDR3 has 16 amino acids. Germline V gene sequence: CDR1 SGHTA, CDR2 FQGTGA. J was trimmed by 14 bases and V by 5 bases; bases with no gene match: 18. Genomic DNA templated the TCR beta VDJ and CDR3 profiling. TCRdb reprocessed the reads with MiXCR, giving one entry per CDR3 protein. The sample includes 400,000 to 500,000 distinct CDR3 sequences, 55% to 70% of them seen just once. This chain uses TRBV7-3 with TRBJ2-6; TRBD2 agrees at 7 bases. Sequenced: sorted CD4+, CD8+, or CD8+CD57+ T cells (not recorded which) from PBMCs. The source is a human donor in good health, serving as a control. The chain's CDR3 is CASSRDYGYEQYFLTF. CDR3 nucleotide sequence: TGTGCCAGCAGCCGGGACTACGGTTACGAGCAGTACTTCCTGACTTTC. The whole variable domain, remainder taken from reference TRBV7-3 and TRBJ2-6, is GAGVSQTPSNKVTEKGKYVELRCDPISGHTALYWYRQSLGQGPEFLIYFQGTGAADDSGLPNDRFFAVRPEGSVSTLKIQRTERGDSAVYLCASSRDYGYEQYFLTFGAGSRLTVL.